The 4 T cell receptor beta chains below were found in one sample sequenced in a study of beta chain features in type 1 diabetes (dated by TCRdb to 2016 to 2019). Overall results and qualifications from the work: Type 1 diabetes patients showed a moderate but significant shortening of TCRB CDR3 length in all four CD4+ subsets.

Preparation of the library involved the immunoSEQ multiplex PCR assay. The High Capacity cDNA Reverse Transcription Kit was used to reverse transcribe all of the isolated RNA, meaning that expressed TCRB transcripts were what got sequenced. TCRdb provides this immuneACCESS table in a form limited to in-frame rearrangements. Some clones are lacking; in checked studies, under half of them reflect an unresolved V gene, and why the rest are absent is not known. The sample table shows 600,000 or so clones, and roughly 12% are seen once. The top ten constitute about 0.11% of the sample. These receptors' targets are unknown. The sample consisted of naive CD4+ T cells from blood. The label giving this sample's cell subset or site can be read as: true naive CD4+ T cells. The receptors derive from a man aged 30-40 years with type 1 diabetes.

CDR3 in DNA: TGTGCCAGCAGCTTAGTTGGGACTACAAGCTCCTACGAGCAGTACTTC. Protein: CASSLVGTTSSYEQYF. This chain links TRBV7-9 with TRBJ2-7; 7 nucleotides agree with TRBD2. Looked up from germline, CDR1 is SEHNR and CDR2 is FQNEAQ (reference sequence). The CDR3 contains 16 residues. With V trimmed by 1 base and J by 0 bases, 6 bases remained unmatched.

This clone was seen a few times. The CDR3 DNA sequence: TGCAGCGTTTCGGACAGTCCGACTAATGAAAAACTGTTTTTT. Protein sequence: CSVSDSPTNEKLFF. The V and J genes are TRBV29-1 and TRBJ1-4; TRBD1 is a possible D gene (6 bases). This CDR3 has 14 amino acids. Germline values: CDR1 SQVTM, CDR2 ANQGSEA. Trimming removed 5 bases from V and 2 bases from J, with 12 bases in between.

The rearrangement links TRBV29-1 to TRBJ2-7; 7 nucleotides match TRBD1. The V gene's germline CDR1 is SQVTM and CDR2 ANQGSEA. The ends lost 3 bases at V and 11 bases at J; junction bases unmatched: 7. The CDR3 totals 11 residues. The DNA of the CDR3 is TGCAGCGTTGACGAGGGGGCTGAAGAGTACTTC. This gives the protein CSVDEGAEEYF.

This clone was counted only a few times. The chain links TRBV6-6 to TRBJ1-2; weak D call: TRBD1 (5 bases). Germline V lookup: CDR1 MNHNY, CDR2 SVGAGI (reference sequence). V lost 5 bases to trimming and J lost 10 bases, with 11 bases between them. This CDR3 spans 11 amino acids. CDR3 nucleotides: TGTGCCAGCAGTCCGCAGGACACCTACACCTTC. It codes for CASSPQDTYTF.